These T cell receptor beta chains were read from a single sample in a study of CD8 T cells in ankylosing spondylitis. TCRdb re-analysed the 5' RACE reads in MiXCR, keeping a single row per CDR3 protein. The repertoire includes approximately 240,000 distinct CDR3 sequences, over 9.5% of them detected once, and about 2.8% sits in the top ten. Sequenced: blood, either unsorted or a sorted T cell fraction (not recorded which). The receptor set was obtained from a male donor with ankylosing spondylitis or in good health (not recorded which). The CDR3 runs from the conserved cysteine through the conserved F or W.

v_gene	CDR3aa
TRBV5-6	CASSPDGQGADTQYF
TRBV30	CAWRGQSNQPQHF
TRBV5-1	CASSSGTGLNEKLFF
TRBV30	CAWPLQGNTEAFF
TRBV6-5	CASSYLQGAGYEQYF
TRBV2	CATRAGLSSYEQYF
TRBV4-1	CASSQDVAATNEKLFF
TRBV5-1	CASSPGGGGNVYEQYF
TRBV12-3/TRBV12-4	CASSLGDATVYGYTF
TRBV21-1	CASSKARRQSTYNEQFF
TRBV11-3	CASSLEGPATDTQYF
TRBV7-2	CASSLVPVGGAETQYF
TRBV10-3	CAISPSRQDTGELFF
TRBV7-9	CASSFASGGSYEQYF
TRBV6-5	CASSYWTSGNNEQFF
TRBV30	CAWSENSLTDTQYF
TRBV3-1	CASSQAESEQFF
TRBV5-6	CASSSDRDNEKLFF
TRBV15	CATSREVGAHSNEQFF
TRBV15	CATSRDLSGPLSNYGYTF
TRBV6-5	CASSSSPFSRANEQFF
TRBV29-1	CSVEDQGGARGAFF
TRBV5-1	CASSTGGSSGANVLTF
TRBV20-1	CSASSGQNYGYTF
TRBV7-9	CASSLARTGRYEQYF
TRBV7-2	CASSLTGTANYGYTF
TRBV27	CASSIGLAGLSHEQYF
TRBV12-3/TRBV12-4	CASSFATGKNIQYF
TRBV20-1	CSASPSGGWHEQFF
TRBV12-3/TRBV12-4	CASSRDTSNTGELFF
TRBV4-1	CASSQDQWGQGEAKNIQYF
TRBV3-1	CASSQESGTSGYNEQFF
TRBV7-9	CASSLTGTNTEAFF
TRBV2	CASSGLSRSADTQYF
TRBV19	CASTRTGDYEQYF
TRBV6-5	CASSYSQQINSPLHF
TRBV5-5	CASFTYPYEQYF
TRBV5-1	CASSLSPYNEQFF
TRBV12-3/TRBV12-4	CASSPSLAPGELFF
TRBV10-3	CAISVSIDPGNTIYF
TRBV2	CATQGGLIEQFF